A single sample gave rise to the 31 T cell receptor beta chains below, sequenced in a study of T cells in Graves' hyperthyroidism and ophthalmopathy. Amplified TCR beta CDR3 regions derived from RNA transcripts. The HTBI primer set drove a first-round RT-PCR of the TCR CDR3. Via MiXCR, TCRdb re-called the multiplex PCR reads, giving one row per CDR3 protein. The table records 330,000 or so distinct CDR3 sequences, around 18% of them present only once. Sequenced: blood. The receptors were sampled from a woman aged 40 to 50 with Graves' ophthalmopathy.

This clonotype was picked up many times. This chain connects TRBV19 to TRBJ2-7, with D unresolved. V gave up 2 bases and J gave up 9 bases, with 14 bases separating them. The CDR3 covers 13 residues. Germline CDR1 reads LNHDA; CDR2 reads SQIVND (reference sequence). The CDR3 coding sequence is TGTGCCAGTAGTATAAAAACTACACAGCGGCAGTACTTC. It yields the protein CASSIKTTQRQYF. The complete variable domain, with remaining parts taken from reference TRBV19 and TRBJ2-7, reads DGGITQSPKYLFRKEGQNVTLSCEQNLNHDAMYWYRQDPGQGLRLIYYSQIVNDFQKGDIAEGYSVSREKKESFPLTVTSAQKNPTAFYLCASSIKTTQRQYFGPGTRLTVT.

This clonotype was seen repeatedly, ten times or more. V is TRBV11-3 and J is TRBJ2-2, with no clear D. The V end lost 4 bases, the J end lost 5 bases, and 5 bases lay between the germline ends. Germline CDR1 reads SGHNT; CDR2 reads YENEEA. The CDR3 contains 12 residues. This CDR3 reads CASSSRTGELFF. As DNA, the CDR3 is TGTGCCAGCAGCTCGAGGACCGGGGAGCTGTTTTTT.

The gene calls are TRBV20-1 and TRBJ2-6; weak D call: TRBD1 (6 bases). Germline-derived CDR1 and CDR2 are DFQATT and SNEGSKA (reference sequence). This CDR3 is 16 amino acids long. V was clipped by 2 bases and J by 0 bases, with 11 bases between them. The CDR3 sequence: CSARTPQGSGANVLTF. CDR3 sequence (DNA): TGCAGTGCTAGAACACCACAGGGCTCTGGGGCCAACGTCCTGACTTTC.

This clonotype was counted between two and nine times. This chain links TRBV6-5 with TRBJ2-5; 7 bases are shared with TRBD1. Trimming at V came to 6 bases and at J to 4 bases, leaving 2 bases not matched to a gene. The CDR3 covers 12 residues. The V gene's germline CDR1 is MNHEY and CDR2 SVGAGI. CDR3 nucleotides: TGTGCCAGCAGAGGACAGGCAGAGACCCAGTACTTC. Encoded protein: CASRGQAETQYF.

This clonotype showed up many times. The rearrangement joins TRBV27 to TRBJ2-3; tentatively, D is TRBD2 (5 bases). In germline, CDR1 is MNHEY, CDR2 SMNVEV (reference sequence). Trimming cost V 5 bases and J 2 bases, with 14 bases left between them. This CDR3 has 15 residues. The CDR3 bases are TGTGCCAGCAGTGCGATACTAGGGTTCACAGATACGCAGTATTTT. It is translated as CASSAILGFTDTQYF.

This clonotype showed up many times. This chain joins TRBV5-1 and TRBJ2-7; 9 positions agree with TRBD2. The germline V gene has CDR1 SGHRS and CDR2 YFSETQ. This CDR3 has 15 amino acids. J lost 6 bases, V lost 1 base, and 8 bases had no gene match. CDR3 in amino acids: CASSLSSGSFREQYF. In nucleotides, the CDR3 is TGCGCCAGCAGCTTGAGTAGCGGGAGCTTTCGCGAGCAGTACTTC.

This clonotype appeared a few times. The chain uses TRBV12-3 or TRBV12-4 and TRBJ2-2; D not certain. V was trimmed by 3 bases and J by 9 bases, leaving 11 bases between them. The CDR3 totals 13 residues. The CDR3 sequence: CASSFGSYRELFF. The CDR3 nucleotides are TGTGCCAGCAGTTTTGGTTCTTACCGGGAGCTGTTTTTT.

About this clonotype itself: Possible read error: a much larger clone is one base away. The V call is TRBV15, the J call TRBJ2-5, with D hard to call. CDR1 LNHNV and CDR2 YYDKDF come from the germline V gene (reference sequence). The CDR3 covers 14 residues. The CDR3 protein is CATSRDRVGETQRF. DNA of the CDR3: TGTGCCACCAGCAGAGATAGGGTTGGAGAGACCCAGCGCTTC.

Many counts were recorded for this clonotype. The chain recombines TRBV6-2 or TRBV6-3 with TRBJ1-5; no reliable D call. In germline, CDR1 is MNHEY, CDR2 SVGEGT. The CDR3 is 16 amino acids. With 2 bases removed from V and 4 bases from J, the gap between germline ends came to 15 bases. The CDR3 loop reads CASSYAGISTNQPQHF. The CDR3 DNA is TGTGCCAGCAGTTACGCGGGCATATCCACGAATCAGCCCCAGCATTTT.

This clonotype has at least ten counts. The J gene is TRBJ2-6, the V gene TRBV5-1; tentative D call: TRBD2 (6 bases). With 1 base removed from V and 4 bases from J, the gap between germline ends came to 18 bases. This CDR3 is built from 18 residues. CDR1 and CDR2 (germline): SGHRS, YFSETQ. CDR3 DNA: TGCGCCAGCAGCTTGATTTCCCCGGGAGCAAAAGGGGCCAACGTCCTGACTTTC. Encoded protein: CASSLISPGAKGANVLTF.

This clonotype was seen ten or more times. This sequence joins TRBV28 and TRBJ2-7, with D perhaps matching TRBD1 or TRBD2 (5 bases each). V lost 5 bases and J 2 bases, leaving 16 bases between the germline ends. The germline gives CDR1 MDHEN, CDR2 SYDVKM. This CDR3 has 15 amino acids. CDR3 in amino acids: CASSPGLQGPYEQYF. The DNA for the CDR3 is TGTGCCAGCAGTCCCGGACTCCAGGGTCCCTACGAGCAGTACTTC.

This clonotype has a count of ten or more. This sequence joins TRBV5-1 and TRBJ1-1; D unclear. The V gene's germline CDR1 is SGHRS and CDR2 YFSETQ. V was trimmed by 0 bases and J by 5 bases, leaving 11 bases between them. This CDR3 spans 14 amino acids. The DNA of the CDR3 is TGCGCCAGCAGCTTGGGTGGAGGAGGAACTGAAGCTTTCTTT. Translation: CASSLGGGGTEAFF.

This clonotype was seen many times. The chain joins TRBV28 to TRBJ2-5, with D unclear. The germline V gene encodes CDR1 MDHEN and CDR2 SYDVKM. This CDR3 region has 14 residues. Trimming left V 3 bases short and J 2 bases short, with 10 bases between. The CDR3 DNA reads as TGTGCCAGCAGTTTCCCGGGCCTGCAAGAGACCCAGTACTTC. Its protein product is CASSFPGLQETQYF.

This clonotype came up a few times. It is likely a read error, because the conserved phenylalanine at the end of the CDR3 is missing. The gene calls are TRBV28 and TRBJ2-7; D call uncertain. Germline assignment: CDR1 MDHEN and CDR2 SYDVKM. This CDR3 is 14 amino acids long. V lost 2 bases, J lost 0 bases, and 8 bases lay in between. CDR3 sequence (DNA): TGTGCCAGCAGTTTAGTCGACACCTCCTACGAGCAGTACCTC. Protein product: CASSLVDTSYEQYL.

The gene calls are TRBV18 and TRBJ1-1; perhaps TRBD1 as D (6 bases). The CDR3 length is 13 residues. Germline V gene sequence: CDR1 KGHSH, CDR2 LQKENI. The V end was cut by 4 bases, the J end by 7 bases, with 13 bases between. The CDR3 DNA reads TGTGCCAGCTCACGGAAACAGGGTAGTGAAGCTTTCTTT. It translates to CASSRKQGSEAFF. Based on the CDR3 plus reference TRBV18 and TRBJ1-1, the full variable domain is NAGVMQNPRHLVRRRGQEARLRCSPMKGHSHVYWYRQLPEEGLKFMVYLQKENIIDESGMPKERFSAEFPKEGPSILRIQQVVRGDSAAYFCASSRKQGSEAFFGQGTRLTVV.

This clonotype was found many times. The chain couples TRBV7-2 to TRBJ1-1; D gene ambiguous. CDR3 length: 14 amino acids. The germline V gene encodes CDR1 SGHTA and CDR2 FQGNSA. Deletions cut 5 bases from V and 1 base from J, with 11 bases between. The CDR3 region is CASSPQPGNTEAFF. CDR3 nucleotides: TGTGCCAGCAGCCCTCAGCCAGGGAACACTGAAGCTTTCTTT. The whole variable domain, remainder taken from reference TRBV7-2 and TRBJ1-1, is GAGVSQSPSNKVTEKGKDVELRCDPISGHTALYWYRQSLGQGLEFLIYFQGNSAPDKSGLPSDRFSAERTGGSVSTLTIQRTQQEDSAVYLCASSPQPGNTEAFFGQGTRLTVV.

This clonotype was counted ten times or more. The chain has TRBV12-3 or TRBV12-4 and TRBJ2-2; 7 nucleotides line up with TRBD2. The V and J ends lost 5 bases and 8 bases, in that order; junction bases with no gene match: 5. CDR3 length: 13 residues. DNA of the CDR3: TGTGCCAGCAGTACCCTAGCGGCTGGGGAGCTGTTTTTT. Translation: CASSTLAAGELFF.

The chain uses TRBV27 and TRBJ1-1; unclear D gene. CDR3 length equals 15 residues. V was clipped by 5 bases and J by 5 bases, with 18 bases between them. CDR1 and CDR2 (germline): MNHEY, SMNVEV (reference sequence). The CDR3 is CASSLKLGRLTEAFF. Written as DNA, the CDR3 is TGTGCCAGCAGTCTTAAACTAGGTCGACTTACTGAAGCTTTCTTT.

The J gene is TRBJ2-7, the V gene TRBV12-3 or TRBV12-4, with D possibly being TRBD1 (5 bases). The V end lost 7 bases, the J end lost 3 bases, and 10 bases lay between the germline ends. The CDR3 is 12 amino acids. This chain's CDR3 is CASTDRIYEQYF. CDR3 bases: TGTGCCAGCACCGACAGAATCTACGAGCAGTACTTC.

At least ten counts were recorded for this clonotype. The CDR3, as DNA: TGTGCCAGCAGCCACCGGGACAGGGGCTACGAGCAGTACTTC. This codes for CASSHRDRGYEQYF. V is TRBV7-2 and J is TRBJ2-7; TRBD1 aligns across 10 bases. Germline V lookup: CDR1 SGHTA, CDR2 FQGNSA. This CDR3 region has 14 residues. J gave up 3 bases and V 5 bases, and 4 bases lay outside the gene matches.

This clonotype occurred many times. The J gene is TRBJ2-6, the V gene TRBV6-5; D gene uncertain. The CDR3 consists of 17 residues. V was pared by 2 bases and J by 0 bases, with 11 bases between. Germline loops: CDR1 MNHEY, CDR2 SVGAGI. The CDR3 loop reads CASSYGVGYSGANVLTF. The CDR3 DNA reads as TGTGCCAGCAGTTACGGTGTAGGGTACTCTGGGGCCAACGTCCTGACTTTC.

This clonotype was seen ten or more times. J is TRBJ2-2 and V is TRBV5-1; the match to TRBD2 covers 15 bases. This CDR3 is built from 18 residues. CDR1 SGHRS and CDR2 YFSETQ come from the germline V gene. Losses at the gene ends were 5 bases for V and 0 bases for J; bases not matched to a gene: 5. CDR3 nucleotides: TGCGCCAGCAGGGCGGGACTAGCGGGAGGCCCGAACACCGGGGAGCTGTTTTTT. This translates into CASRAGLAGGPNTGELFF.

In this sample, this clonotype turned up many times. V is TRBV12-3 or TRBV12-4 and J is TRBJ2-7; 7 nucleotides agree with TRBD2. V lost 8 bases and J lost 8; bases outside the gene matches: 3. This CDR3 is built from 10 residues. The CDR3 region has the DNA TGTGCCAGCGGGGGGGTCCAGCAGTACTTC. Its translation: CASGGVQQYF.

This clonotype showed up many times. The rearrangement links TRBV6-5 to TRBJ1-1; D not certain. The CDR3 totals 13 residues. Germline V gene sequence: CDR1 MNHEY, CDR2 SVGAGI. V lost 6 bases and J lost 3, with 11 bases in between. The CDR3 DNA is TGTGCCAGCAGGCCGGACGGATACACTGAAGCTTTCTTT. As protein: CASRPDGYTEAFF.

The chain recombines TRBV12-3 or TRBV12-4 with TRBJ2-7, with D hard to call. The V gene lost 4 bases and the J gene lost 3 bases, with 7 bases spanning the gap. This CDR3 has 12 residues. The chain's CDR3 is CASSYHGYEQYF. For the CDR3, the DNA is TGTGCCAGCAGTTACCACGGCTACGAGCAGTACTTC.

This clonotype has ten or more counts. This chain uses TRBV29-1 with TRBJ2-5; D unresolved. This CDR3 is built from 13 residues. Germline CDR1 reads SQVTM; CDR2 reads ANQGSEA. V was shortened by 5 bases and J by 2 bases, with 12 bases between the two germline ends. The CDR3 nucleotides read TGCAGCGTTTCCAAGAGTACTCAAGAGACCCAGTACTTC. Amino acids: CSVSKSTQETQYF.

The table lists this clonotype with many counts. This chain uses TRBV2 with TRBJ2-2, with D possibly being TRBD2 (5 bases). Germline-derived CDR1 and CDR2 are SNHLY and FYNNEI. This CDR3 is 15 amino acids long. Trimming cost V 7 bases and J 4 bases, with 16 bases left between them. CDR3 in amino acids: CASTVSSHSTGELFF. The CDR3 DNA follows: TGTGCCAGCACTGTTTCTAGCCATAGCACCGGGGAGCTGTTTTTT.

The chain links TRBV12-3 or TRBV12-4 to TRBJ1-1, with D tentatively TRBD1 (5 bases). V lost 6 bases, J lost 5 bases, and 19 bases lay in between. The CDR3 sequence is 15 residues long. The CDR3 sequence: CASSLRDRAGTEAFF. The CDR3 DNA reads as TGTGCCAGCAGCCTCAGGGACCGCGCCGGGACTGAAGCTTTCTTT.

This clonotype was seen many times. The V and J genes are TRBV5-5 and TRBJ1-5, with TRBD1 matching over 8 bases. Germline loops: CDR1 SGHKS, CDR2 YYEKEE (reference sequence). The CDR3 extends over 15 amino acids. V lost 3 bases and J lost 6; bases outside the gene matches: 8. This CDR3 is CASSWTPGGGQPQHF. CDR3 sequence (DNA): TGTGCCAGCAGCTGGACCCCAGGGGGCGGTCAGCCCCAGCATTTT.

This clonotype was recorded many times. The CDR3 loop is CATSTQGQGNQETQYF. CDR3 DNA: TGTGCCACCAGCACTCAGGGACAGGGGAACCAAGAGACCCAGTACTTC. This chain joins TRBV15 and TRBJ2-5, with 10 bases that match TRBD1. After removal of 4 bases from V and 0 bases from J, the junction contained 5 bases not matched to a gene. The germline CDR1 and CDR2 sequences are LNHNV and YYDKDF (reference sequence). This CDR3 is built from 16 residues.

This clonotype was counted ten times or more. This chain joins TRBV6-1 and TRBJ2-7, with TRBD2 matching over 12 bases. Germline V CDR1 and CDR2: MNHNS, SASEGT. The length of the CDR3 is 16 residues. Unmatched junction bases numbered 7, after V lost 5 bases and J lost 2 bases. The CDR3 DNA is TGTGCCAGCAGTCGAGATCTAGCGGGAGGGCCCTACGAGCAGTACTTC. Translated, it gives CASSRDLAGGPYEQYF.